Listed here are 11 T cell receptor beta chains from one sample, sequenced in a study of vaccination and CD4 T cells after COVID-19. TCRdb processed the PCR reads anew with MiXCR; each CDR3 protein has one entry. Of 25,000 to 35,000 distinct CDR3 sequences listed, 50% are singletons. This sample's time point: late sampling 161 to 241 days after vaccination in a few convalescent patients. The sample was CD4+ T cells from blood, taken about 7 months after SARS-CoV-2 vaccination. These receptors all come from a human donor who had recovered from COVID-19.

The rearrangement uses TRBV20-1 and TRBJ1-6, with no clear D. V shed 0 bases and J shed 7 bases, with 13 bases lying between them. The CDR3 contains 15 residues. CDR1 and CDR2 (germline): DFQATT, SNEGSKA (reference sequence). In DNA form, the CDR3 reads TGCAGTGCTAGAGATCTGGGAAGTCTCAATTCACCCCTCCACTTT. Protein sequence: CSARDLGSLNSPLHF.

The genes are TRBV15 and TRBJ2-7; 8 bases agree with TRBD2. Looked up from germline, CDR1 is LNHNV and CDR2 is YYDKDF (reference sequence). The CDR3 is 14 residues long. The V and J ends lost 1 base and 4 bases, in that order; junction bases with no gene match: 3. The CDR3 sequence: CATSRAAGGYEQYF. In DNA form, the CDR3 reads TGTGCCACCAGCAGAGCGGCGGGAGGATACGAGCAGTACTTC.

The chain recombines TRBV7-6 with TRBJ2-5; 9 positions match TRBD2. The germline V gene has CDR1 SGHVS and CDR2 FNYEAQ. Germline trimming cut 0 bases from V and 7 bases from J; bases unmatched to any gene: 15. The CDR3 is made up of 18 amino acids. The chain's CDR3 is CASSLAVWREGREATQYF. The CDR3 region has the DNA TGTGCCAGCAGCTTAGCGGTTTGGCGGGAGGGCCGTGAGGCGACCCAGTACTTC.

The V call is TRBV7-3, the J call TRBJ2-1; 7 nucleotides agree with TRBD2. V was clipped by 2 bases and J by 9 bases; unmatched bases: 1. The CDR3 extends over 12 amino acids. Germline V lookup: CDR1 SGHTA, CDR2 FQGTGA. The CDR3 reads CASSLGGGEQFF. Written as DNA, the CDR3 is TGTGCCAGCAGCTTAGGGGGGGGTGAGCAGTTCTTC.

The chain links TRBV6-1 to TRBJ2-7; D may match TRBD1 or TRBD2 (5 bases each). Deletions cut 7 bases from V and 9 bases from J, with 19 bases between. Germline V gives CDR1 MNHNS, CDR2 SASEGT. The CDR3 is 13 amino acids. The CDR3 DNA follows: TGTGCCAGCATCGAGAGGGGCCCCATGGTGCAGTACTTC. Translation gives CASIERGPMVQYF.

The chain employs TRBV2 and TRBJ2-7; perhaps TRBD1 as D (5 bases). The V and J ends lost 7 bases and 3 bases respectively, with 10 bases between them. The CDR3 is made up of 12 amino acids. The V gene's germline CDR1 is SNHLY and CDR2 FYNNEI. The CDR3 coding sequence is TGTGCCAGCACCCAGGGAAACTACGAGCAGTACTTC. Translating gives CASTQGNYEQYF.

V is TRBV20-1 and J is TRBJ2-1; D is unclear. Germline V gene sequence: CDR1 DFQATT, CDR2 SNEGSKA (reference sequence). The V end lost 3 bases, the J end lost 2 bases, and 8 bases lay between the germline ends. The length of the CDR3 is 13 residues. In nucleotides, the CDR3 is TGCAGTGCTAGCGGAGCCCCCTACAATGAGCAGTTCTTC. Residues: CSASGAPYNEQFF.

The chain employs TRBV6-1 and TRBJ2-7; possible D gene TRBD1, 5 bases. Germline lookup yields CDR1 MNHNS and CDR2 SASEGT. V lost 8 bases and J lost 5, with 22 bases in between. CDR3 size: 15 residues. The CDR3 region is CASARRGLSSDEQYF. In DNA, the CDR3 is TGTGCCAGCGCCCGAAGGGGCCTAAGCAGCGACGAGCAGTACTTC.

The rearrangement uses TRBV6-9 and TRBJ2-5, with 8 bases that match TRBD1. Germline V gene data show CDR1 as MNHGY and CDR2 as SVAAGI. With 7 bases clipped from V and 5 bases from J, the junction kept 9 bases outside the gene matches. CDR3 length equals 14 residues. CDR3 sequence reads: CASTGDRRLETQYF. CDR3 nucleotides: TGTGCCAGCACCGGGGACAGGCGACTGGAGACCCAGTACTTC.

This rearrangement joins TRBV7-3 to TRBJ1-2, with 8 positions matching TRBD1. The junction had 2 bases not matched to a gene; V was cut back by 4 bases and J by 4 bases. The CDR3 sequence is 13 residues long. Germline CDR1 and CDR2: SGHTA and FQGTGA. CDR3 region: CASSSTGGYGYTF. The CDR3 coding sequence is TGTGCCAGCAGCTCCACAGGGGGCTATGGCTACACCTTC.

This clonotype was seen more than once but under ten times. V usage is TRBV15 and J usage is TRBJ2-7, with D uncertain. V lost 0 bases to trimming and J lost 4 bases, with 16 bases between them. This CDR3 is built from 16 residues. Germline V lookup: CDR1 LNHNV, CDR2 YYDKDF (reference sequence). This chain's CDR3 is CATSRDNPKIIYEQYF. CDR3 nucleotide sequence: TGTGCCACCAGCAGAGATAACCCCAAAATCATATACGAGCAGTACTTC.